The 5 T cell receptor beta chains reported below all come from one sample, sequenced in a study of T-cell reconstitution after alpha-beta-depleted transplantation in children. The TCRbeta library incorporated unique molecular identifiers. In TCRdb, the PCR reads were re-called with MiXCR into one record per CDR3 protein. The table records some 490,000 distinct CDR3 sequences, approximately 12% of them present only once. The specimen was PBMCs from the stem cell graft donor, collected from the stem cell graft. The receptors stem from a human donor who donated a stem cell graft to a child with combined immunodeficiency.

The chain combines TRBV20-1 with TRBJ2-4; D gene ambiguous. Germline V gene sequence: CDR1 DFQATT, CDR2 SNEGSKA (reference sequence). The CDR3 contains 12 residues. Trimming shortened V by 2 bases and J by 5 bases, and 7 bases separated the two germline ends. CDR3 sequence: CSARWAQNIQYF. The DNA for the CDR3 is TGCAGTGCTAGATGGGCTCAAAACATTCAGTACTTC.

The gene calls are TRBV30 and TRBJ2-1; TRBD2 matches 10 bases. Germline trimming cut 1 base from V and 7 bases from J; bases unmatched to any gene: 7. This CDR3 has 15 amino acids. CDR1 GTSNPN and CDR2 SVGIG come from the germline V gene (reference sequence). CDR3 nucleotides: TGTGCCTGGAGTGCTCTAGCGGGAGTTCCTAATGAGCAGTTCTTC. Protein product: CAWSALAGVPNEQFF.

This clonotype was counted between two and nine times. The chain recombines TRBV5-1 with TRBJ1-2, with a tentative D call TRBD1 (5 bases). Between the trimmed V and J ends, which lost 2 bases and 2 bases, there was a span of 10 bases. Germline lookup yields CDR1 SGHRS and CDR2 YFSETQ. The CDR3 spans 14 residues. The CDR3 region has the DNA TGCGCCAGCAGCTTAGGACGGACAAACTATGGCTACACCTTC. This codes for CASSLGRTNYGYTF.

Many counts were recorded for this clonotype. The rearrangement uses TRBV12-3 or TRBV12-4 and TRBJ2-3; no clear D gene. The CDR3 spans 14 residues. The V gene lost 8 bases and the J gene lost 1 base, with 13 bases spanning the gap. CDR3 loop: CASLGWTGTDTQYF. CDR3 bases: TGTGCCAGCCTTGGGTGGACCGGCACAGATACGCAGTATTTT.

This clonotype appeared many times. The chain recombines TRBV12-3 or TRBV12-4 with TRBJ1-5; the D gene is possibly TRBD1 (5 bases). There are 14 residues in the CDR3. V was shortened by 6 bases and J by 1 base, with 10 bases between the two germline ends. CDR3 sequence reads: CASRLTVSNQPQHF. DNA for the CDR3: TGTGCCAGCAGGTTGACAGTAAGCAATCAGCCCCAGCATTTT.